This T cell receptor (beta chain) appears in the sequencing data of a study of OX40 agonist ivuxolimab in advanced cancers. As for the study in general: Eligibility rules accepted prior anti-PD-1, anti-PD-L1 or anti-CTLA-4 therapy, and 35% to 40% had some.

Germline V gene data show CDR1 as SGHTA and CDR2 as FQGTGA. V lost 0 bases, J lost 5 bases, and 12 bases lay in between. The CDR3 has 15 amino acids. The repertoire was sequenced with immunoSEQ multiplex PCR; TCRdb's copy has only in-frame clones and lacks some. The table shows tens of thousands of clones, with approximately 90% occurring only once. As for this clone: Its antigen is undetermined.

Study results and limitations: Normalized T-cell clonal expansion was also low in some nonresponders. More expanded clones were seen, on average, in CD8+ T cells than in CD4+. The study found among the lowest clonal expansion in partial responders at 0.1-3.0 mg/kg.

The sequence was collected from an adult with an advanced solid tumor such as melanoma, head and neck, liver or kidney cancer. The source material was CD4+ or CD8+ T cells sorted from blood, sampled in a trial of the OX40 agonist ivuxolimab. The chain carries TRBV7-3 and TRBJ2-3, with a tentative D call TRBD2 (7 bases). In DNA form, the CDR3 reads TGTGCCAGCAGCTTAACGGGGGGGCAGATAGATACGCAGTATTTT. Translation gives CASSLTGGQIDTQYF.